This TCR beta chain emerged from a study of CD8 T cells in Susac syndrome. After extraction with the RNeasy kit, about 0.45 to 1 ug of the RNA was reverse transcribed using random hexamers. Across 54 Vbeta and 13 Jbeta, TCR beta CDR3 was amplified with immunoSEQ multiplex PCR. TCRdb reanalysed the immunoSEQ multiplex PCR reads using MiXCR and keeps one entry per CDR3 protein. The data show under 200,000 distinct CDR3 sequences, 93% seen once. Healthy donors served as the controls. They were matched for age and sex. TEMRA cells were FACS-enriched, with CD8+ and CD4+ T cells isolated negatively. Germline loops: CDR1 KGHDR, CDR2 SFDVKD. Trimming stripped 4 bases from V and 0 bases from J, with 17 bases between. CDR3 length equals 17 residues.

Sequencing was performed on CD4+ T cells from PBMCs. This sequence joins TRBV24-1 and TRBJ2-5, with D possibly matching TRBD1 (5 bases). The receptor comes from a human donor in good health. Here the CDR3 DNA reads TGTGCCACCAGTGACCGCGATTTCACAGGATACCAAGAGACCCAGTACTTC. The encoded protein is CATSDRDFTGYQETQYF.